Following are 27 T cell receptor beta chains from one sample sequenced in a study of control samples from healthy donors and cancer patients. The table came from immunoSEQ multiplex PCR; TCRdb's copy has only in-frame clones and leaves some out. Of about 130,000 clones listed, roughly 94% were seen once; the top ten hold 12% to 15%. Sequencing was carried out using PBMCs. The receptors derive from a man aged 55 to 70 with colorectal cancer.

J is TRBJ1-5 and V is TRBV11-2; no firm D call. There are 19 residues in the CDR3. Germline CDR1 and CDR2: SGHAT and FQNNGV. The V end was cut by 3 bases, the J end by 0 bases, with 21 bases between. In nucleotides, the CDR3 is TGTGCCAGCAGCTTCATAGTATACAATGGGGTGAATAGCAATCAGCCCCAGCATTTT. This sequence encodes CASSFIVYNGVNSNQPQHF.

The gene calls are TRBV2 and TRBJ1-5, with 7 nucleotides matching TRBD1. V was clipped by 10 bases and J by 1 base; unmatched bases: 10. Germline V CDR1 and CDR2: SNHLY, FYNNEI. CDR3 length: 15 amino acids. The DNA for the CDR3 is TGTGCCACCCAGACAGGGAAGGGAAGCAATCAGCCCCAGCATTTT. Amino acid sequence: CATQTGKGSNQPQHF.

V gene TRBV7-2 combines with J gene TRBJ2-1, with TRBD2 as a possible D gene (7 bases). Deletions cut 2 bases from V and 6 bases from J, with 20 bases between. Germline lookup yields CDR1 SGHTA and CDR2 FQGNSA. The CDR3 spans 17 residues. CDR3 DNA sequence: TGTGCCAGCAGCTTAATGGGGGGGCTAGCGGCCCCCAATGAGCAGTTCTTC. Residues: CASSLMGGLAAPNEQFF.

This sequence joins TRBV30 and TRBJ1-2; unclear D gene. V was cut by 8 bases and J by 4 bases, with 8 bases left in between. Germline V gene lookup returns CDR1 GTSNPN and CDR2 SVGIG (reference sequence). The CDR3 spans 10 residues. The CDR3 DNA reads TGTGCCAGTTTGGTCTATGGCTACACCTTC. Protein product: CASLVYGYTF.

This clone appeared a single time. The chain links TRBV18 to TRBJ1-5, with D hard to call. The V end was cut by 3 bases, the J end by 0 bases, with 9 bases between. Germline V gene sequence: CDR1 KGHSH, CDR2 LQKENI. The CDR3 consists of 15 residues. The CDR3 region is CASSPGPASNQPQHF. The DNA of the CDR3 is TGTGCCAGCTCACCCGGGCCAGCTAGCAATCAGCCCCAGCATTTT.

The CDR3 is CASSPGQGMYYEQYF. The CDR3 DNA sequence: TGTGCCAGCAGCCCGGGACAGGGAATGTATTACGAGCAGTACTTC. The genes are TRBV7-6 and TRBJ2-7; 9 bases fit TRBD1. J gave up 4 bases and V 5 bases, and 9 bases lay outside the gene matches. The CDR3 loop spans 15 amino acids. CDR1 is SGHVS and CDR2 is FNYEAQ in the germline V gene.

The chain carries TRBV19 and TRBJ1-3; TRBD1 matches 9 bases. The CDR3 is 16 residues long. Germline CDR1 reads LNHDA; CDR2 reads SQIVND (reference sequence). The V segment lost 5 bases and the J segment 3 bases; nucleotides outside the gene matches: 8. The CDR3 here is CASSGWTGAGGNTIYF. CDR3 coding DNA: TGTGCCAGTAGTGGATGGACAGGGGCGGGTGGAAACACCATATATTTT.

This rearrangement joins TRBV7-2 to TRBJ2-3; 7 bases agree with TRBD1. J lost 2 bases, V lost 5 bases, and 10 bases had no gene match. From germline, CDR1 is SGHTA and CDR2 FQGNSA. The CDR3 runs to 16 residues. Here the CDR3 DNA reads TGTGCCAGCAGCCTCTTAGGGACAGCCGCCACAGATACGCAGTATTTT. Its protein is CASSLLGTAATDTQYF.

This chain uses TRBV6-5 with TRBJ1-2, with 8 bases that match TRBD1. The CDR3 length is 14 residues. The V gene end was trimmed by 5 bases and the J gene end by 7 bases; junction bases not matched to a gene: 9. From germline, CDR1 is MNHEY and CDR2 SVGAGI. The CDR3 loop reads CASSTDRGRGGYTF. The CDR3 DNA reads TGTGCCAGCAGTACAGACAGGGGAAGAGGTGGCTACACCTTC.

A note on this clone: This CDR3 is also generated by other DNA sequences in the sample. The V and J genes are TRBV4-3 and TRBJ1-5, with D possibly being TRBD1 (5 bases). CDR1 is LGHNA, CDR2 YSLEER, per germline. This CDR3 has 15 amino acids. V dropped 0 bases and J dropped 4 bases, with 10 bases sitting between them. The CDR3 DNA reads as TGCGCCAGCAGCCAAGATAGGGGACCAAATCAGCCCCAGCATTTT. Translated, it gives CASSQDRGPNQPQHF.

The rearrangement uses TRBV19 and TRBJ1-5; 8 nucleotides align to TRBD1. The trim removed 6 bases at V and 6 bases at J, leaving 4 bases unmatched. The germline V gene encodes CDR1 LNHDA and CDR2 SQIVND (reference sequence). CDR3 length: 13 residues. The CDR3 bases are TGTGCCAGTAGGCAGGGGGCCGGTCAGCCCCAGCATTTT. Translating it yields CASRQGAGQPQHF.

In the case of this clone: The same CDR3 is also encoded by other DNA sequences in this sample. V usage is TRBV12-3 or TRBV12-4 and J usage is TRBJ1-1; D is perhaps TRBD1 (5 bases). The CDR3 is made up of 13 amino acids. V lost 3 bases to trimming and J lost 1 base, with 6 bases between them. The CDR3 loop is CASSLGGNTEAFF. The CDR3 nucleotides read TGTGCCAGCAGTTTGGGGGGGAACACTGAAGCTTTCTTT.

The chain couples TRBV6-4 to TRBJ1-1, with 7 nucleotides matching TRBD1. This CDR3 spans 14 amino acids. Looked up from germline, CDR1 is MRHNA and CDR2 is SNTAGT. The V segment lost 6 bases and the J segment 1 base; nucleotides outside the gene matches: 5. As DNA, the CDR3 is TGTGCCAGCAGCGTACAGGGGTGGAACACTGAAGCTTTCTTT. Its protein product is CASSVQGWNTEAFF.

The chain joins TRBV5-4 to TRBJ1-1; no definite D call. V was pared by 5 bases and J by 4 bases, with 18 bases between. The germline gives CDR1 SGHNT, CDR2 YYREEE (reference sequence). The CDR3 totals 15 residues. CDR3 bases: TGTGCCAGCAGTCCTGACACCCTGGGAGGCACTGAAGCTTTCTTT. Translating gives CASSPDTLGGTEAFF. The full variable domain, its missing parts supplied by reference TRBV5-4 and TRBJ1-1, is ETGVTQSPTHLIKTRGQQVTLRCSSQSGHNTVSWYQQALGQGPQFIFQYYREEENGRGNFPPRFSGLQFPNYSSELNVNALELDDSALYLCASSPDTLGGTEAFFGQGTRLTVV.

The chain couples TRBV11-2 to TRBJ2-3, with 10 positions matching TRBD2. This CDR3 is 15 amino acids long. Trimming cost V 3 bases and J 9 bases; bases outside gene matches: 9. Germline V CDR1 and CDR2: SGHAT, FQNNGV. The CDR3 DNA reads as TGTGCCAGCAGCTTTAGCGGGGGGCGGGGAGGGACGCAGTATTTT. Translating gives CASSFSGGRGGTQYF.

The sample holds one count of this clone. The chain's CDR3 is CASSYGTGGSYEQYF. The CDR3, as DNA: TGCGCCAGCAGCTACGGGACAGGGGGCTCCTACGAGCAGTACTTC. The chain carries TRBV5-1 and TRBJ2-7; the match to TRBD1 covers 11 bases. Germline CDR1 reads SGHRS; CDR2 reads YFSETQ. The length of the CDR3 is 15 residues. Trimming cost V 3 bases and J 0 bases; bases outside gene matches: 2.

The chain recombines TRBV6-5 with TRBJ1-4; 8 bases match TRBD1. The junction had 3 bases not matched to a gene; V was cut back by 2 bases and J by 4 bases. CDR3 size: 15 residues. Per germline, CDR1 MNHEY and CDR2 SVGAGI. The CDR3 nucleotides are TGTGCCAGCAGTTACATTACAGGGGGTAATGAAAAACTGTTTTTT. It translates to CASSYITGGNEKLFF.

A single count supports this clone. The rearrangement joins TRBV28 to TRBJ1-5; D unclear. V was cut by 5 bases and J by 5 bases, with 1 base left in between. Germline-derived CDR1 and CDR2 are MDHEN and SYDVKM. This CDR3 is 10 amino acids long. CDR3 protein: CASSDQPQHF. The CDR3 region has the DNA TGTGCCAGCAGTGATCAGCCCCAGCATTTT. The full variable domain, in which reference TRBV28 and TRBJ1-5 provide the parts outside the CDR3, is DVKVTQSSRYLVKRTGEKVFLECVQDMDHENMFWYRQDPGLGLRLIYFSYDVKMKEKGDIPEGYSVSREKKERFSLILESASTNQTSMYLCASSDQPQHFGDGTRLSIL.

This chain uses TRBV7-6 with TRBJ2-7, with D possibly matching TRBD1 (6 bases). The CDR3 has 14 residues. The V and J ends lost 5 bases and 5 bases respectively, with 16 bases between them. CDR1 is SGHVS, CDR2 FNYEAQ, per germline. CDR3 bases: TGTGCCAGCAGCCTTAACAGGGAAGGCGACGAGCAGTACTTC. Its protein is CASSLNREGDEQYF.

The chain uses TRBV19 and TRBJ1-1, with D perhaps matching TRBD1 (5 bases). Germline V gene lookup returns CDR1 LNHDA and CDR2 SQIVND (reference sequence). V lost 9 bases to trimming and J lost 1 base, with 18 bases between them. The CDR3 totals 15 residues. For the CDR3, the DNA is TGTGCCAGCGGGGGATGGGGCCTTGGGAACACTGAAGCTTTCTTT. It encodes CASGGWGLGNTEAFF.

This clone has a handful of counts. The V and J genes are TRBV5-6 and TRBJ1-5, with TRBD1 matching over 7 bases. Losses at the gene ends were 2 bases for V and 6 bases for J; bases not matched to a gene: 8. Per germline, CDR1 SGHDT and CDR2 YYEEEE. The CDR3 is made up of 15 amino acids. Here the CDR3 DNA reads TGTGCCAGCAGCTTCGGGCAGGGGGTCGGTCAGCCCCAGCATTTT. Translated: CASSFGQGVGQPQHF.

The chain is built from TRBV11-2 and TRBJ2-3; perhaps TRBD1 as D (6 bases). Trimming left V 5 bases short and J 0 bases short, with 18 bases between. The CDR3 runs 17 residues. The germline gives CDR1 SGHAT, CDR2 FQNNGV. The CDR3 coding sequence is TGTGCCAGCAGCCGAGGGTGGAGGACAGCTAGCACAGATACGCAGTATTTT. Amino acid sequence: CASSRGWRTASTDTQYF.

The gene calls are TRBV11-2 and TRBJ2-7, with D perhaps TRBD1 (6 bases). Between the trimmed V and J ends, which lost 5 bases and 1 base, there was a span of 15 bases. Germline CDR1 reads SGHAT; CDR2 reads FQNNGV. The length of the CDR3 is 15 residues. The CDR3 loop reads CASSLTIDRSYEQYF. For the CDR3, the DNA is TGTGCCAGCAGCCTCACAATTGACAGGTCCTACGAGCAGTACTTC.

The CDR3, as DNA: TGTGCCAGCAGCTTACAACTCGGTCAGTGGAACACTGAAGCTTTCTTT. It is translated as CASSLQLGQWNTEAFF. The chain links TRBV5-6 to TRBJ1-1; no clear D gene. V was shortened by 2 bases and J by 1 base, with 15 bases between the two germline ends. This CDR3 spans 16 amino acids. Germline V CDR1 and CDR2: SGHDT, YYEEEE.

The CDR3 spells CASSLGVGGASGTEAFF. The CDR3 DNA sequence: TGTGCCAGCAGCTTAGGTGTTGGGGGGGCTTCAGGCACTGAAGCTTTCTTT. V gene TRBV7-2 combines with J gene TRBJ1-1, with D perhaps TRBD1 (6 bases). Germline CDR1 is SGHTA and CDR2 is FQGNSA. The CDR3 sequence is 17 residues long. V lost 1 base and J lost 4, with 19 bases in between.

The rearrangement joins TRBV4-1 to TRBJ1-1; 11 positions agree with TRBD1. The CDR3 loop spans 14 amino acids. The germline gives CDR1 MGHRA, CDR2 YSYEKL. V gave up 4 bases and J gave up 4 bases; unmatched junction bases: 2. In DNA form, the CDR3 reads TGCGCCAGCAGCCTGGGGACAGGGGGCACTGAAGCTTTCTTT. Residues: CASSLGTGGTEAFF.

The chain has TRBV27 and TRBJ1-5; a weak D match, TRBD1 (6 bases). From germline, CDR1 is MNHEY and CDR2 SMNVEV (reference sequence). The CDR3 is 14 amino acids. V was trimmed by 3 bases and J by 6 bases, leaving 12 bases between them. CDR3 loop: CASSFAGEVQPQHF. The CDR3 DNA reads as TGTGCCAGCAGTTTCGCAGGGGAGGTTCAGCCCCAGCATTTT.